Listed below are T cell receptor beta chains from one sample, sequenced in a study of cytomegalovirus exposure and HLA in healthy donors. Measured with immunoSEQ multiplex PCR; TCRdb has only the in-frame clones, and not every one. The sample has about 110,000 clones, 77% seen once. The sample taken for sequencing was PBMCs. These receptors were taken from a male donor in good health and CMV-seronegative. The CDR3 runs from the conserved cysteine through the conserved F or W. A D gene is named only where the DNA matches it firmly. Expanded clones are given a class, and other clones once, few, many or no size at all.

clone_size,d_call,j_call,v_call,cdr3_aa,cdr3_nt
once,-,TRBJ2-3,TRBV19,CASSPLSLGTDTQYF,TGTGCCAGTAGCCCTCTAAGCCTAGGCACAGATACGCAGTATTTT
few,TRBD1,TRBJ2-7,TRBV7-9,CASSPGQGVEQYF,TGTGCCAGCAGCCCGGGACAGGGGGTCGAGCAGTACTTC
once,-,TRBJ2-3,TRBV5-1,CASSKPDYTDTQYF,TGCGCCAGCAGCAAACCCGACTACACAGATACGCAGTATTTT
-,-,TRBJ2-4,TRBV7-2,CASSLGLAKNIQYF,TGTGCCAGCAGCTTAGGACTAGCCAAAAACATTCAGTACTTC
-,-,TRBJ2-1,TRBV18,CASSPGTYNEQFF,TGTGCCAGCTCACCCGGTACCTACAATGAGCAGTTCTTC
once,TRBD1,TRBJ2-7,TRBV29-1,CSVEGTGTGLSEQYF,TGCAGCGTTGAAGGGACCGGGACAGGGTTAAGCGAGCAGTACTTC
-,-,TRBJ2-5,TRBV5-1,CASSTLPEETQYF,TGCGCCAGCAGCACGCTACCGGAAGAGACCCAGTACTTC
few,TRBD1,TRBJ2-7,TRBV7-3,CASSLRQGPYEQYF,TGTGCCAGCAGCCTCCGACAGGGCCCCTACGAGCAGTACTTC
-,-,TRBJ2-3,TRBV7-9,CASSPVSDTQYF,TGTGCCAGCAGCCCAGTTTCAGATACGCAGTATTTT
-,-,TRBJ2-2,TRBV4-1,CASSQGDRGNTGELFF,TGCGCCAGCAGCCAGGGAGACCGCGGTAACACCGGGGAGCTGTTTTTT
-,TRBD1,TRBJ2-2,TRBV5-1,CASAGGAVTGELFF,TGCGCCAGCGCAGGGGGCGCGGTCACCGGGGAGCTGTTTTTT
-,-,TRBJ1-2,TRBV19,CASSISPGVPGYGYTF,TGTGCCAGTAGTATATCGCCAGGGGTTCCGGGCTATGGCTACACCTTC
-,-,TRBJ2-7,TRBV7-2,CASSLDGTPPYEQYF,TGTGCCAGCAGCCTAGACGGGACTCCCCCGTACGAGCAGTACTTC
-,-,TRBJ2-1,TRBV28,CASSLEQGRNEQFF,TGTGCCAGCAGTCTCGAGCAGGGTAGGAATGAGCAGTTCTTC
few,TRBD1,TRBJ2-7,TRBV28,CASTTSRDRGLEQYF,TGTGCCAGCACTACCTCCCGGGACAGGGGGCTCGAGCAGTACTTC
once,TRBD1,TRBJ2-7,TRBV29-1,CSVGRQGARYEQYF,TGCAGCGTTGGCAGACAGGGGGCGCGGTACGAGCAGTACTTC
-,TRBD2,TRBJ2-1,TRBV11-2,CASSLEPSGGYNEQFF,TGTGCCAGCAGCTTAGAACCTAGCGGGGGTTACAATGAGCAGTTCTTC
-,TRBD2,TRBJ2-1,TRBV5-4,CASSFIAGVGNEQFF,TGTGCCAGCAGCTTTATAGCGGGAGTTGGTAATGAGCAGTTCTTC
few,-,TRBJ2-1,TRBV4-1,CASSQDRDNEQFF,TGCGCCAGCAGCCAAGATCGCGACAATGAGCAGTTCTTC
-,-,TRBJ2-2,TRBV27,CAIRRELNTGELFF,TGTGCCATAAGGAGGGAGTTGAACACCGGGGAGCTGTTTTTT
-,-,TRBJ2-7,TRBV18,CASSISGSSYEQYF,TGTGCCAGCTCAATTAGCGGATCCTCCTACGAGCAGTACTTC
-,TRBD2,TRBJ2-7,TRBV27,CASSTLAGSSYEQYF,TGTGCCAGCAGTACACTAGCGGGAAGCTCCTACGAGCAGTACTTC
-,TRBD2,TRBJ2-1,TRBV6-5,CASSYIPGGDQQFF,TGTGCCAGCAGTTACATCCCCGGGGGGGATCAGCAGTTCTTC
-,-,TRBJ1-4,TRBV7-9,CASRRTDTTNEKLFF,TGTGCCAGCAGGAGGACAGACACAACTAATGAAAAACTGTTTTTT
-,TRBD2,TRBJ2-3,TRBV28,CASSLSSGRGTDTQYF,TGTGCCAGCAGTTTATCCAGCGGGAGGGGCACAGATACGCAGTATTTT
few,-,TRBJ2-1,TRBV5-6,CASSAGLGFGEQFF,TGTGCCAGCAGCGCGGGACTGGGCTTTGGAGAGCAGTTCTTC
-,TRBD2,TRBJ2-1,TRBV2,CASSEAVLAGTGTGSYNEQFF,TGTGCCAGCAGTGAAGCTGTACTAGCGGGGACAGGAACGGGTTCATACAATGAGCAGTTCTTC
few,-,TRBJ1-1,TRBV25-1,CASSEYIDTEAFF,TGTGCCAGCAGTGAATATATCGACACCGAAGCTTTCTTT
-,-,TRBJ1-1,TRBV18,CASSPPGTEAFF,TGTGCCAGCTCACCCCCCGGCACTGAAGCTTTCTTT
-,TRBD1,TRBJ1-5,TRBV27,CASSRTGTGLDQPQHF,TGTGCCAGCAGTAGAACCGGGACAGGCTTAGATCAGCCCCAGCATTTT
-,-,TRBJ1-3,TRBV30,CAWSIGVGNTIYF,TGTGCCTGGAGTATAGGAGTTGGAAACACCATATATTTT